Shown below are 11 T cell receptor beta chains from a single sample sequenced in a study of OX40 agonist ivuxolimab in advanced cancers. The repertoire was sequenced with immunoSEQ multiplex PCR; TCRdb's copy has only in-frame clones and lacks some. Of tens of thousands of clones detected, roughly 80% appear once; the ten largest clones hold about 3.9%. The source material was CD4+ or CD8+ T cells sorted from blood, sampled in a trial of the OX40 agonist ivuxolimab. The receptor set was obtained from an adult with an advanced solid tumor such as melanoma, head and neck, liver or kidney cancer.

The genes are TRBV6-5 and TRBJ2-7; D is possibly TRBD1 (5 bases). The V gene's germline CDR1 is MNHEY and CDR2 SVGAGI. The CDR3 is made up of 12 amino acids. Trimming removed 8 bases from V and 5 bases from J, with 13 bases in between. DNA for the CDR3: TGTGCCAGCCTGGGCAGGGTCAACGAGCAGTACTTC. This translates into CASLGRVNEQYF.

This clone turned up a few times. The V call is TRBV11-2, the J call TRBJ2-1, with 10 bases fitting TRBD2. The J segment lost 4 bases and the V segment lost 4 bases, leaving 4 bases of the junction unmatched. CDR3 length equals 15 residues. Germline V lookup: CDR1 SGHAT, CDR2 FQNNGV. The CDR3 coding sequence is TGTGCCAGCAGCTCGCCAGCGGGGGGGTACAATGAGCAGTTCTTC. It translates to CASSSPAGGYNEQFF.

The rearrangement links TRBV7-8 to TRBJ2-2; D tentatively reads TRBD1 or TRBD2 (6 bases each). This CDR3 has 17 amino acids. Trimming took off 4 bases at V and 1 base at J, with 16 bases between the two ends. Germline loops: CDR1 SGHVS, CDR2 FQNEAQ. CDR3 DNA: TGTGCCAGCAGCTCTTATTTCGGGGGCTTGAACACCGGGGAGCTGTTTTTT. This encodes CASSSYFGGLNTGELFF.

This rearrangement joins TRBV6-1 to TRBJ1-2; no clear D gene. There are 15 residues in the CDR3. Deletions cut 2 bases from V and 4 bases from J, with 14 bases between. Per germline, CDR1 MNHNS and CDR2 SASEGT. As DNA, the CDR3 is TGTGCCAGCAGTGAAAACACGCCCCAGATCTATGGCTACACCTTC. As protein: CASSENTPQIYGYTF.

J is TRBJ1-4 and V is TRBV5-1, with 10 bases that match TRBD1. V shed 0 bases, J shed 8 bases, and the junction held 4 bases outside the gene matches. This CDR3 contains 15 residues. Germline values: CDR1 SGHRS, CDR2 YFSETQ. The CDR3: CASSLGDRGREKLFF. In DNA form, the CDR3 reads TGCGCCAGCAGCTTGGGGGACAGGGGTCGAGAAAAACTGTTTTTT.

This chain links TRBV7-3 with TRBJ2-3; 14 bases align to TRBD2. The CDR3 contains 17 residues. V lost 5 bases, J lost 2 bases, and 6 bases stayed unmatched. Germline V lookup: CDR1 SGHTA, CDR2 FQGTGA. CDR3 sequence (DNA): TGTGCCAGCAGCCCGGGACTAGCGGGGGTGACCACAGATACGCAGTATTTT. Encoded protein: CASSPGLAGVTTDTQYF. The variable domain in full, with the rest retrieved from reference TRBV7-3 and TRBJ2-3, is GAGVSQTPSNKVTEKGKYVELRCDPISGHTALYWYRQSLGQGPEFLIYFQGTGAADDSGLPNDRFFAVRPEGSVSTLKIQRTERGDSAVYLCASSPGLAGVTTDTQYFGPGTRLTVL.

The V gene is TRBV7-2, the J gene TRBJ2-7; D perhaps matches TRBD2 (7 bases). V was cut by 5 bases and J by 2 bases, with 19 bases left in between. CDR1 SGHTA and CDR2 FQGNSA come from the germline V gene. The CDR3 is 16 residues long. The CDR3 bases are TGTGCCAGCAGCCTCCCGGGGGGCAGGAGGGCCTACGAGCAGTACTTC. Residues: CASSLPGGRRAYEQYF. The entire variable domain, with the rest obtained from reference TRBV7-2 and TRBJ2-7, is as follows: GAGVSQSPSNKVTEKGKDVELRCDPISGHTALYWYRQSLGQGLEFLIYFQGNSAPDKSGLPSDRFSAERTGGSVSTLTIQRTQQEDSAVYLCASSLPGGRRAYEQYFGPGTRLTVT.

The chain uses TRBV6-1 and TRBJ2-3; TRBD2 is a possible D gene (7 bases). The germline gives CDR1 MNHNS, CDR2 SASEGT. The germline V and J ends were trimmed by 7 bases and 0 bases, with 11 bases remaining between them. This CDR3 contains 14 residues. The CDR3 nucleotides read TGTGCCAGCATTAGGGGGGGTAGCACAGATACGCAGTATTTT. Its protein is CASIRGGSTDTQYF.

The chain carries TRBV6-1 and TRBJ2-7; TRBD1 matches 11 bases. V lost 4 bases and J lost 3; bases outside the gene matches: 2. From germline, CDR1 is MNHNS and CDR2 SASEGT. The CDR3 loop spans 14 amino acids. The chain's CDR3 is CASSVGQGVYEQYF. The CDR3 nucleotides read TGTGCCAGCAGTGTGGGACAGGGGGTCTACGAGCAGTACTTC.

V and J are TRBV27 and TRBJ2-7; 8 bases are a match to TRBD1. Germline-derived CDR1 and CDR2 are MNHEY and SMNVEV (reference sequence). The CDR3 is made up of 14 amino acids. The junction had 6 bases not matched to a gene; V was cut back by 2 bases and J by 6 bases. CDR3 in amino acids: CASSLNWQGAEQYF. The CDR3, as DNA: TGTGCCAGCAGTTTAAATTGGCAGGGGGCCGAGCAGTACTTC.

The chain carries TRBV7-2 and TRBJ2-3; 8 nucleotides align to TRBD2. Germline V gives CDR1 SGHTA, CDR2 FQGNSA. V lost 4 bases to trimming and J lost 1 base; unmatched junction nucleotides: 4. CDR3 length: 15 amino acids. The CDR3 is CASSSRGGGTDTQYF. The CDR3 coding sequence is TGTGCCAGCAGCTCCCGGGGGGGTGGCACAGATACGCAGTATTTT.